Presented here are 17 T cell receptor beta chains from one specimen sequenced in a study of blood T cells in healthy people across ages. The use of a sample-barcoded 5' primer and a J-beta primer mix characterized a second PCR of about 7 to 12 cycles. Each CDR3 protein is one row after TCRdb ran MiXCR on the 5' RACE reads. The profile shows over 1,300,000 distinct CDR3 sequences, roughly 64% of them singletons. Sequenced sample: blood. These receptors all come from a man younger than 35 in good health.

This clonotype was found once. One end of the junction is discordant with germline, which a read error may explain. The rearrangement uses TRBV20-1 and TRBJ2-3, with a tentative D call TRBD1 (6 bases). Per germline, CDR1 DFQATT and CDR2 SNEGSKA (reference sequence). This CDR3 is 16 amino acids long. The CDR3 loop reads CSAQNWGQGETDMQYF. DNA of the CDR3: TGCAGTGCACAAAATTGGGGGCAGGGAGAGACAGATATGCAGTATTTT.

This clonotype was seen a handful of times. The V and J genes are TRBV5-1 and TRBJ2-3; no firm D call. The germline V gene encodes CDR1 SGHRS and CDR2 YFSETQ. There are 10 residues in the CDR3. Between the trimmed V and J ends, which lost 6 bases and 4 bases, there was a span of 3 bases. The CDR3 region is CASIPDTQYF. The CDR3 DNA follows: TGCGCCAGCATTCCAGATACGCAGTATTTT.

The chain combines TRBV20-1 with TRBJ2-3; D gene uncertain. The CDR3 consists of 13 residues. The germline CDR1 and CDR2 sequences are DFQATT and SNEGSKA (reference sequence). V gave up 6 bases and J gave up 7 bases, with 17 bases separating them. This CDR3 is CSANGPEGNTQYF. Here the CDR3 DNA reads TGCAGTGCGAATGGACCCGAAGGAAATACGCAGTATTTT.

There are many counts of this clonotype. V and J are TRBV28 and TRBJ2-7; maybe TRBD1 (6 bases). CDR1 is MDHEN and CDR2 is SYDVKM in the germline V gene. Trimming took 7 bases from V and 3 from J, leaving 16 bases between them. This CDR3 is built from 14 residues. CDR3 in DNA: TGTGCCAGCATCTCCACAGGGAACCACTACGAGCAGTACTTC. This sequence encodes CASISTGNHYEQYF.

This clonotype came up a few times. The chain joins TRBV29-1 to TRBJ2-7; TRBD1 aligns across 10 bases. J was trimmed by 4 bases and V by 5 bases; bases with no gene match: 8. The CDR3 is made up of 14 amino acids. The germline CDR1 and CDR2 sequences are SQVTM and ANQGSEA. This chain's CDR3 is CSVLGQGEFYEQYF. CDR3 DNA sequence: TGCAGCGTTTTAGGACAGGGGGAATTTTACGAGCAGTACTTC.

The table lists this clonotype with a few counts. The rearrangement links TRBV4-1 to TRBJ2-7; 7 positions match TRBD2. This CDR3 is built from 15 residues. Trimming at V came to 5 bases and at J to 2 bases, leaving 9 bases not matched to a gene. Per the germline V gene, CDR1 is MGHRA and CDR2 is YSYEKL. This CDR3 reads CASSRAGDQTYEQYF. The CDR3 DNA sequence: TGCGCCAGCAGCAGGGCGGGGGACCAAACCTACGAGCAGTACTTC.

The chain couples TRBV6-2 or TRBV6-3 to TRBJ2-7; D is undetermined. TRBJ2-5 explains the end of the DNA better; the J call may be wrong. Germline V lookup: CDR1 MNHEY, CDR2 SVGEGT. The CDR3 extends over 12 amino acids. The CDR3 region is CASSSRLETQYF. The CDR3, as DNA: TGTGCCAGCAGTTCCAGACTAGAGACCCAGTACTTC.

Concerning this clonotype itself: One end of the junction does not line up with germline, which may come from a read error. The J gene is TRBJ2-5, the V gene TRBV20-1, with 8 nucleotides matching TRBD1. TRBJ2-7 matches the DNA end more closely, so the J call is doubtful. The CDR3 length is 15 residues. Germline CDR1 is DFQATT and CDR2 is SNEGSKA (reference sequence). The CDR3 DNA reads TGCAGTACTAGACCCAGGACAGGGAGTTGGGACGAGCAGTACTTC. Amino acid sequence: CSTRPRTGSWDEQYF.

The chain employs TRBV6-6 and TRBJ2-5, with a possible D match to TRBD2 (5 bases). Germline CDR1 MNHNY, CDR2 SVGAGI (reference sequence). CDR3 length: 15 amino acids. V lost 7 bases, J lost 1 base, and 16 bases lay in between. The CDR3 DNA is TGTGCCAGCATTAACCCGGGATACCTCCAAGAGACCCAGTACTTC. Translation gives CASINPGYLQETQYF.

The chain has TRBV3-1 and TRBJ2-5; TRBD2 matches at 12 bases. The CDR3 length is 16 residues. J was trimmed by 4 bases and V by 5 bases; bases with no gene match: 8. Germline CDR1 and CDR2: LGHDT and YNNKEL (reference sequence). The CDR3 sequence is CASSSLAGGPSETQYF. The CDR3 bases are TGTGCCAGCAGCTCCCTAGCGGGAGGGCCTTCAGAGACCCAGTACTTC.

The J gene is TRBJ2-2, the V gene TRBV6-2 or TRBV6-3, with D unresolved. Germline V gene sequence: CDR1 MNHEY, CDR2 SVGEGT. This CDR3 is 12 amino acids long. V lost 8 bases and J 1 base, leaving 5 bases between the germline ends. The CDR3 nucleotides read TGTGCCAGCTGGGGGAACACCGGGGAGCTGTTTTTT. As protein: CASWGNTGELFF.

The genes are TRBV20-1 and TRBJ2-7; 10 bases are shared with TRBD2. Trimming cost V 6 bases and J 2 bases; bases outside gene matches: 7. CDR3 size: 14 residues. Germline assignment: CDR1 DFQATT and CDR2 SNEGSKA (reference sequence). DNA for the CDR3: TGCAGTGCGAGATCTAGCGGGGGACCCTACGAGCAGTACTTC. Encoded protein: CSARSSGGPYEQYF.

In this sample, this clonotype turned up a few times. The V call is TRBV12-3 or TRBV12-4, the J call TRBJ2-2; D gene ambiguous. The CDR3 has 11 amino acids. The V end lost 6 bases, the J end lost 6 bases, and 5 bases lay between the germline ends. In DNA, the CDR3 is TGTGCCAGCAGCCGATCCGGGGAGCTGTTTTTT. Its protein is CASSRSGELFF.

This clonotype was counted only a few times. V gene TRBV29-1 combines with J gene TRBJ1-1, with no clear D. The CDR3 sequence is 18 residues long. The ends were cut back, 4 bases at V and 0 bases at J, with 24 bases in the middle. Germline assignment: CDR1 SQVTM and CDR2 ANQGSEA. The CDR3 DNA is TGCAGCGTTGTAGGGCAGCCACTGCTGCGCTCAATGAACACTGAAGCTTTCTTT. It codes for CSVVGQPLLRSMNTEAFF.

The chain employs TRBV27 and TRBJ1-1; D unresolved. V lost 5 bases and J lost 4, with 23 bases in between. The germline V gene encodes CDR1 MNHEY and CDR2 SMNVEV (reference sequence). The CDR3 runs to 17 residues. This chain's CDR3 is CASSVSRFRSVGTEAFF. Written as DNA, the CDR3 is TGTGCCAGCAGTGTCTCCAGGTTTAGAAGCGTGGGCACTGAAGCTTTCTTT.

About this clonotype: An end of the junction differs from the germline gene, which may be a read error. The CDR3: CSVTPGGRGTGTQYF. The CDR3 DNA reads TGCAGCGTCACACCCGGGGGGCGCGGCACAGGTACGCAGTATTTT. The chain uses TRBV29-1 and TRBJ2-3; tentative D call: TRBD2 (7 bases). The CDR3 extends over 15 amino acids. The germline gives CDR1 SQVTM, CDR2 ANQGSEA.

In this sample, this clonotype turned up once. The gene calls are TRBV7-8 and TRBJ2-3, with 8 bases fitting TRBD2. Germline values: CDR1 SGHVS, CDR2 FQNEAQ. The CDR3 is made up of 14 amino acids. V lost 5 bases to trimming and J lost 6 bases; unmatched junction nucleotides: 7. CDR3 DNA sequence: TGTGCCAGCAGCCTCTGGACTAGCCAGGATACGCAGTATTTT. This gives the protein CASSLWTSQDTQYF.